Listed here is a single TCR beta chain. Its antigen is still unknown. This record belongs to a study of shared clonotypes between healthy human individuals. The germline V gene encodes CDR1 MDHEN and CDR2 SYDVKM. The V gene end was trimmed by 6 bases and the J gene end by 0 bases; junction bases not matched to a gene: 13. The CDR3 consists of 17 residues. Terminally differentiated effector memory CD45RA+ cells were excluded by CCR7 positive selection of CD45RO-negative cells. Every contributor of samples was a Caucasian grown-up residing in Nashville, Tennessee. Method: immunoSEQ multiplex PCR; TCRdb's copy keeps in-frame clones and lacks some. The sample gives more than 2 million clones, 93% of which show up once; under 2% is in the top ten. General observations from the study: Expectations were that clonotype sharing among donors would be affected by sequencing depth.

The sequenced sample consisted of naive CD8+ T cells from PBMCs. The sequence was obtained from a young man in good health. Some clones in this sample may be carry-over from other donors' samples. The chain combines TRBV28 with TRBJ1-2, with 7 positions matching TRBD1. CDR3 sequence (DNA): TGTGCCAGCAGGCCCTATGGTGGGACAGTAACTAACTATGGCTACACCTTC. Protein product: CASRPYGGTVTNYGYTF.